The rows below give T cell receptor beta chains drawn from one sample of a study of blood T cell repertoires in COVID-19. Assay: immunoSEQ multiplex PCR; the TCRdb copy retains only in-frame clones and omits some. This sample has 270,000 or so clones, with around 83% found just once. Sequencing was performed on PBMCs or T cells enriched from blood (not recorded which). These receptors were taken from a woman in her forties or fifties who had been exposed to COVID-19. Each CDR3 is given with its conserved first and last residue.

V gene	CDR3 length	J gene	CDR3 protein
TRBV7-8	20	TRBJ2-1	CASSLARYHKLQSSYNEQFF
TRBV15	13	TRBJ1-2	CATSQLRGYGYTF
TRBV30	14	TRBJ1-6	CAWSWGEYNSPLHF
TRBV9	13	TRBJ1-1	CASSVEQGGRAFF
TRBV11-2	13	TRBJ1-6	CASSAHRNSPLHF
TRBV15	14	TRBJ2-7	CATSNGEVSYEQYF
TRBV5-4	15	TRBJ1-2	CASSLGPGGVRGYTF
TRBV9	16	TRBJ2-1	CASSVGQGAGNNEQFF
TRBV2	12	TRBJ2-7	CAGALEVYEQYF
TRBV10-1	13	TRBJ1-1	CASTGKLGTEAFF
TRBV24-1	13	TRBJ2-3	CATGGGGTDTQYF
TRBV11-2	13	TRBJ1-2	CASSFRDAPRGTF
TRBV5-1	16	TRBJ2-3	CASSLLQASGTDTQYF
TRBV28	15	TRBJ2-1	CASNPSGQGLNEQFF
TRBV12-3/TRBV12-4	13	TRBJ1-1	CASSFEKRERAFF
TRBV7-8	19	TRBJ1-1	CASSLLAVRWSFTDTEAFF
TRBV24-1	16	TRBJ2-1	CATSDLPAGANNEQFF
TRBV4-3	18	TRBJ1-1	CASSHLSTDANLNTEAFF
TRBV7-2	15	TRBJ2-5	CASDRGQGALETQYF
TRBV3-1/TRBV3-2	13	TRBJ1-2	CASSLDRGNGYTF
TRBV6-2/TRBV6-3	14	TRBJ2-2	CASSRTSSAGELFF
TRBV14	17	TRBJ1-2	CASSQDSWLRGRLGYTF
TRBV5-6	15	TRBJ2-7	CASSLFTGFRDEQYF
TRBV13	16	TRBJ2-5	CASSPPDTLYQETQYF
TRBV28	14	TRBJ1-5	CASSPDRGPQPQHF
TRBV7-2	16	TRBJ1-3	CASSFSGQAVGNTIYF
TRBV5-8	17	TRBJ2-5	CASSGGTAQWAKETQYF
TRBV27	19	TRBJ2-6	CASSSHSGQGSRGANVLTF
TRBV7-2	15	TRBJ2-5	CASSLEGRDWETQYF
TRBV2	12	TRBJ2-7	CASSLNRVGQYF
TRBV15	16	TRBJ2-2	CATSSSGQPSTGELFF
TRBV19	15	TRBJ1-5	CASSTAIRTGQPQHF
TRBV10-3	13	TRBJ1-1	CAIKPNRNTEAFF
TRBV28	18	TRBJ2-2	CASSLHGGARLLTGELFF
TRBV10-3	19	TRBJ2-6	CAISPTPTAQPSGANVLTF
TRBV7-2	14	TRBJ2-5	CASSFWTGGETQYF
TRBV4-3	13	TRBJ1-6	CASSQDRVSPLHF
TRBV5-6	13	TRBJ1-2	CASSLQGPYGYTF
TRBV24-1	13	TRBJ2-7	CATSEGGSYEQYF
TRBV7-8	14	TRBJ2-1	CASSTGTGYNEQFF
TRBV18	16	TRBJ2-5	CASSPSQLAGGKTQYF
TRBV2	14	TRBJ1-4	CASSVSGTNEKLFF
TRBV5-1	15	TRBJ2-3	CASSFVARGTDTQYF
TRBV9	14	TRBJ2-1	CASSLGQGANEQFF
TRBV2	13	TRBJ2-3	CASRDYLAGTQYF
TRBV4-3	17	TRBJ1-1	CASSQDGGTGGYTEAFF
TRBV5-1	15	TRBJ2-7	CASSSAQGLLREQYF
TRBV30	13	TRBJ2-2	CAWSVQEAGELFF
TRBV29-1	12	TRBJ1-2	CSARRDRSPSAF
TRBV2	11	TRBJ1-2	CASTKEYGYTF
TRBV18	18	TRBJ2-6	CASSPAGTGVFGANVLTF